Many counts were recorded for the clone carrying this TCR beta chain. Its antigen is undetermined. The germline V gene encodes CDR1 SGHRS and CDR2 YFSETQ. Trimming left V 0 bases short and J 5 bases short, with 17 bases between. The CDR3 extends over 16 amino acids. This sample was included in a study of neurological immune-mediated disorders. PBMCs numbering 2 million and stored at -80 C yielded the unsorted libraries. Study-wide points: Among expanded clones, no CDR3 amino acid sequences were shared across subjects, a pattern suggesting private repertoires in all groups. Patients with HTLV-1-associated myelopathy had the highest level of TCR clonal expansion, whereas patients with multiple sclerosis had the lowest level, falling beneath the level found in healthy controls.

TCRdb used MiXCR to reprocess the 5' RACE reads, holding one entry per CDR3 protein. The table lists about 55,000 distinct CDR3 sequences, over 4% of them singletons. This chain connects TRBV5-1 to TRBJ2-5; no firm D call. Source material: PBMCs. The source is a man aged 45-65 years with multiple sclerosis. CDR3 in DNA: TGCGCCAGCAGCTTGGGGTCGGGTGGGCTCGTCGAGACCCAGTACTTC. This sequence encodes CASSLGSGGLVETQYF.